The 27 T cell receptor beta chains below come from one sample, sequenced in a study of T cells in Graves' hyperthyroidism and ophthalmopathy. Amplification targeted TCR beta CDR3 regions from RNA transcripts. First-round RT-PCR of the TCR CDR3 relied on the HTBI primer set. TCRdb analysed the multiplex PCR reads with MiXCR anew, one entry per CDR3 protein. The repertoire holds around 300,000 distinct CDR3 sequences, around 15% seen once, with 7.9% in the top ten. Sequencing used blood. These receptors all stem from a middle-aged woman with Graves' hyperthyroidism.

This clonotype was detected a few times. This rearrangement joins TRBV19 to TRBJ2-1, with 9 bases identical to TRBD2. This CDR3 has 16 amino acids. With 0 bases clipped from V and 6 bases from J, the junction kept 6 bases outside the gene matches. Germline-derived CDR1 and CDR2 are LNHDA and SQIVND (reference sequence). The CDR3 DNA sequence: TGTGCCAGTAGTATAGACGGCGGGAGGGCCCCCAATGAGCAGTTCTTC. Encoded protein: CASSIDGGRAPNEQFF.

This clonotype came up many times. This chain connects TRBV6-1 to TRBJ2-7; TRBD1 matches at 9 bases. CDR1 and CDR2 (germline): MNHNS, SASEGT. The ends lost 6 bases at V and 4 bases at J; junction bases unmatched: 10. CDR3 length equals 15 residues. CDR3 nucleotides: TGTGCCAGCAGAGTTATTGGGACAGGGAGGTACGAGCAGTACTTC. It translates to CASRVIGTGRYEQYF.

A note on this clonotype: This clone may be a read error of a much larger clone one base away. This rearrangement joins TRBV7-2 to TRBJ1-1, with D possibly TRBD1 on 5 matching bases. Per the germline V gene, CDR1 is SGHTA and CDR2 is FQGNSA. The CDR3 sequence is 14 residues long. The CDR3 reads CAGSSDRMNTEAFF. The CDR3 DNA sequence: TGTGCCGGCAGCTCCGACAGAATGAACACTGAAGCTTTCTTT.

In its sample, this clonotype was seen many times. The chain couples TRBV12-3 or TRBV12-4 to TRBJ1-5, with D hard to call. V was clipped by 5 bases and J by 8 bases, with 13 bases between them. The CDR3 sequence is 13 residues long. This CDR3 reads CASSIGSRKPQHF. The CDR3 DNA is TGTGCCAGCAGTATAGGAAGTCGTAAGCCCCAGCATTTT.

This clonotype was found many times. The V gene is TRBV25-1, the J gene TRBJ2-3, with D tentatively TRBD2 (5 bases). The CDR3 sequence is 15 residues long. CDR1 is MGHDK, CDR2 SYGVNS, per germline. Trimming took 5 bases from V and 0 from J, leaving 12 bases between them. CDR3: CASSFSGLSTDTQYF. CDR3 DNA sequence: TGTGCCAGCAGTTTCAGCGGCCTCAGCACAGATACGCAGTATTTT.

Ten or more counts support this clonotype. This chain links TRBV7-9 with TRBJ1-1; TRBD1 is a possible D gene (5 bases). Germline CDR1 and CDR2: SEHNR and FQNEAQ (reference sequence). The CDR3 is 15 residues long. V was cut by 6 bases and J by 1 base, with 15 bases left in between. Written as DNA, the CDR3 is TGTGCCAGCAGGCCCCCCCGGAGGGGGAACACTGAAGCTTTCTTT. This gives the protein CASRPPRRGNTEAFF. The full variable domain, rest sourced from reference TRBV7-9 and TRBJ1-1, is DTGVSQNPRHKITKRGQNVTFRCDPISEHNRLYWYRQTLGQGPEFLTYFQNEAQLEKSRLLSDRFSAERPKGSFSTLEIQRTEQGDSAMYLCASRPPRRGNTEAFFGQGTRLTVV.

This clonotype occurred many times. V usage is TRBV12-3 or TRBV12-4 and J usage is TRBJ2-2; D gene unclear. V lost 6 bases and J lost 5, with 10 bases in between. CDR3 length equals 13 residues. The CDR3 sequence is CASSPLKTGELFF. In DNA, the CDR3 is TGTGCCAGCAGCCCCCTAAAAACCGGGGAGCTGTTTTTT.

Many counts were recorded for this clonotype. CDR3 in amino acids: CAWSPTGKDDTEAFF. Here the CDR3 DNA reads TGTGCCTGGAGTCCGACAGGGAAGGATGACACTGAAGCTTTCTTT. The chain links TRBV30 to TRBJ1-1; TRBD1 matches at 7 bases. Trimming at V came to 2 bases and at J to 3 bases, leaving 9 bases not matched to a gene. Per germline, CDR1 GTSNPN and CDR2 SVGIG (reference sequence). This CDR3 contains 15 residues.

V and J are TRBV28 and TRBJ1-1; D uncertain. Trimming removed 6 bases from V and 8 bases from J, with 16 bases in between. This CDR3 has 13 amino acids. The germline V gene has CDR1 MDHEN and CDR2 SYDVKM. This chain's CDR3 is CASSQNAPGEAFF. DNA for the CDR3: TGTGCCAGCAGCCAAAACGCACCCGGAGAAGCTTTCTTT.

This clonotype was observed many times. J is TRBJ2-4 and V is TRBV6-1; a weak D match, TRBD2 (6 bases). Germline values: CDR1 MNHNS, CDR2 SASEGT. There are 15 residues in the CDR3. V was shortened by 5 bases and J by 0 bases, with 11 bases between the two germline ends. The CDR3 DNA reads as TGTGCCAGCAGTCACCAGGGACTAGCCAAAAACATTCAGTACTTC. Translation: CASSHQGLAKNIQYF.

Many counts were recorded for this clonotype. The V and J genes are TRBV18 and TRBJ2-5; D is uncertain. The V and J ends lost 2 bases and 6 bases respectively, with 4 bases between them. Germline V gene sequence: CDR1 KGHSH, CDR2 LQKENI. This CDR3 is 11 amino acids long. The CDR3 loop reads CASSPEQTQYF. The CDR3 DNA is TGTGCCAGCTCACCAGAACAGACCCAGTACTTC. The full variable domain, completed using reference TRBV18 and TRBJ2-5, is NAGVMQNPRHLVRRRGQEARLRCSPMKGHSHVYWYRQLPEEGLKFMVYLQKENIIDESGMPKERFSAEFPKEGPSILRIQQVVRGDSAAYFCASSPEQTQYFGPGTRLLVL.

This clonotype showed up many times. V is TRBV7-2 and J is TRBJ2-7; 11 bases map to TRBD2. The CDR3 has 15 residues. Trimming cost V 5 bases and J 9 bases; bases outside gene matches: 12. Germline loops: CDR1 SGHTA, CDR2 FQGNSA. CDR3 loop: CASSLGLADAGAQYF. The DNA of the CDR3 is TGTGCCAGCAGCCTGGGACTAGCGGACGCAGGTGCGCAGTACTTC.

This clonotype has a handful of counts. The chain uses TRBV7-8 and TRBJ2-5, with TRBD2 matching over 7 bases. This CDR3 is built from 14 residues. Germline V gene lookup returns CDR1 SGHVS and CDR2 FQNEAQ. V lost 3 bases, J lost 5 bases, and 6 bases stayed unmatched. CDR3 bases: TGTGCCAGCAGCTTGGGAGGGGTGGGGGAGACCCAGTACTTC. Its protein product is CASSLGGVGETQYF.

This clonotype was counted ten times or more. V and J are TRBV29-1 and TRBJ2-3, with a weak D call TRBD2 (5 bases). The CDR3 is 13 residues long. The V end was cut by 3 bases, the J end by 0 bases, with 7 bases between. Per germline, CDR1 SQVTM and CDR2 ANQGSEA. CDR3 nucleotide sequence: TGCAGCGTTGACGGGGTTAGCACAGATACGCAGTATTTT. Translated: CSVDGVSTDTQYF.

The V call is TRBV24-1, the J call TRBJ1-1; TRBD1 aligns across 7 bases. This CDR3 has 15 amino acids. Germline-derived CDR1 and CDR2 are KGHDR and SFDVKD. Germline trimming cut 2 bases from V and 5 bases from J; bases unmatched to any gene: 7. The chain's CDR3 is CATSDSQGGQTEAFF. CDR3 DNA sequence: TGTGCCACCAGTGATTCCCAGGGGGGGCAAACTGAAGCTTTCTTT.

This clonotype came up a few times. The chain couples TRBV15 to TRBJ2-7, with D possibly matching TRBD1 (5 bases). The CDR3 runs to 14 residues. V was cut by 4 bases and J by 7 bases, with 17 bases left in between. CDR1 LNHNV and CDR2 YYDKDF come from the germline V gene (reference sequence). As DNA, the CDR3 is TGTGCCACCAGCACGCCTGGTTGGGGCCGTGAGCAGTACTTC. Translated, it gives CATSTPGWGREQYF.

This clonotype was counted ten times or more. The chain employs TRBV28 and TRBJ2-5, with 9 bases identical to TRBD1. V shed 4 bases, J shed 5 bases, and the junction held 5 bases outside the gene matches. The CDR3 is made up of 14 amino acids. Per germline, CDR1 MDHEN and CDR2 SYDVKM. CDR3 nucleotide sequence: TGTGCCAGCAGTTCAGGACAGGGGAGGGAGACCCAGTACTTC. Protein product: CASSSGQGRETQYF.

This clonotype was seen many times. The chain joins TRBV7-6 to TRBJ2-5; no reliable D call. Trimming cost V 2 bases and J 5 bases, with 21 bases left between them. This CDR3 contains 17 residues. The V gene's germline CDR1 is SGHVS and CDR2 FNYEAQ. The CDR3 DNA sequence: TGTGCCAGCAGCTTAACCCAGACGTCTGGTGGATGGGAGACCCAGTACTTC. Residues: CASSLTQTSGGWETQYF.

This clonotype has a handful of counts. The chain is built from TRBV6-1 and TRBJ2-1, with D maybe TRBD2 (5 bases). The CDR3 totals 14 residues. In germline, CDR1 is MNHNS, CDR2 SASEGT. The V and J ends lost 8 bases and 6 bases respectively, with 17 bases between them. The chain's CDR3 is CASGRLDRANEQFF. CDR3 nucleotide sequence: TGTGCCAGCGGGAGACTTGATAGGGCCAATGAGCAGTTCTTC.

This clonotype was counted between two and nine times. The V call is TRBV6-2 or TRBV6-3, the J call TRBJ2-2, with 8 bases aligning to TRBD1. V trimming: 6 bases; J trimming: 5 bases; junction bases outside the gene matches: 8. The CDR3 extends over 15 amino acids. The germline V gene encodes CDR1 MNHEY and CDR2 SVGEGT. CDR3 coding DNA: TGTGCCAGCAGGACAGGGGCCGCGAGGACCGGGGAGCTGTTTTTT. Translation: CASRTGAARTGELFF.

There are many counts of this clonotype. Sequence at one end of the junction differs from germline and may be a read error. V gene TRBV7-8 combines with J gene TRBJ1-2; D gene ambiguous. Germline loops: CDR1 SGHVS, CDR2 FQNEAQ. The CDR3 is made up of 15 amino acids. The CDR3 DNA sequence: TGTGCCGGCAGCTTAGATAAGGGAAATAACTATGGCTACACCTTC. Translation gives CAGSLDKGNNYGYTF.

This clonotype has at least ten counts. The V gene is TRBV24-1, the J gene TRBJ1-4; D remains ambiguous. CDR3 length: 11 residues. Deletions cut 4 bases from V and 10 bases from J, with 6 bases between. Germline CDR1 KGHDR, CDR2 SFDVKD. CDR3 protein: CATSEEGKLFF. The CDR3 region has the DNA TGTGCCACCAGTGAAGAGGGAAAACTGTTTTTT.

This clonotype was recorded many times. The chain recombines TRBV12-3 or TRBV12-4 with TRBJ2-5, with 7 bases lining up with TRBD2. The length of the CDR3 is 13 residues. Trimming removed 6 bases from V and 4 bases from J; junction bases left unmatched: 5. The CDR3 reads CASSLGRRETQYF. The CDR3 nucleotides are TGTGCCAGCAGCCTCGGGAGGCGAGAGACCCAGTACTTC.

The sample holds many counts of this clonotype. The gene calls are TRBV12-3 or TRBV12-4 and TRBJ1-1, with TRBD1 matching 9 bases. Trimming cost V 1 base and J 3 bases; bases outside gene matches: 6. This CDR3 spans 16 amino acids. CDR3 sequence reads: CASSLGQGDVDTEAFF. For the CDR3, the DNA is TGTGCCAGCAGTTTAGGACAGGGGGATGTGGACACTGAAGCTTTCTTT.

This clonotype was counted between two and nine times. The CDR3, as DNA: TGTGCCAGCAGTAACCAGCTCCTTACCGGGGAGCTGTTTTTT. It specifies CASSNQLLTGELFF. J is TRBJ2-2 and V is TRBV6-1; no definite D call. The germline V and J ends were trimmed by 5 bases and 5 bases, with 12 bases remaining between them. The germline V gene has CDR1 MNHNS and CDR2 SASEGT. This CDR3 spans 14 amino acids.

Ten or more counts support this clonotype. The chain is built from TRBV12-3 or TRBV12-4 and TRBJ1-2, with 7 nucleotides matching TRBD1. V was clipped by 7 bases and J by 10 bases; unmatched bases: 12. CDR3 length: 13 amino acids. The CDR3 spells CASNNIGQDYYTF. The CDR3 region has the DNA TGTGCCAGCAACAACATCGGACAGGACTACTACACCTTC.

The DNA for the CDR3 is TGCAGTGCCGGTCTGAGGGGGGTTAAGACCCAGTACTTC. Its translation: CSAGLRGVKTQYF. The chain recombines TRBV20-1 with TRBJ2-5; D tentatively reads TRBD1 or TRBD2 (6 bases each). Germline V gene sequence: CDR1 DFQATT, CDR2 SNEGSKA (reference sequence). The CDR3 runs to 13 residues. The ends were cut back, 6 bases at V and 6 bases at J, with 17 bases in the middle.